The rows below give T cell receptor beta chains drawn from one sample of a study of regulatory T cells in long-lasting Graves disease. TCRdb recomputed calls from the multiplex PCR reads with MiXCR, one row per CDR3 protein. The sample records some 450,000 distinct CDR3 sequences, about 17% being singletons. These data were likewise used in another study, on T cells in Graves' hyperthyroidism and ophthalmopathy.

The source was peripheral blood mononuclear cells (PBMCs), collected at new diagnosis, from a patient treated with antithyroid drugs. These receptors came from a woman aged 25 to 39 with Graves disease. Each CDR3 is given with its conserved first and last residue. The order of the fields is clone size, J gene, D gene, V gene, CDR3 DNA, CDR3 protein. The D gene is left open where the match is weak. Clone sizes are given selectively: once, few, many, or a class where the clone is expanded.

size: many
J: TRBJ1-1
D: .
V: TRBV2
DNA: TGTGCCAGCAGTGAATCAGGGCGGAGAGCTTTCTTT
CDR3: CASSESGRRAFF

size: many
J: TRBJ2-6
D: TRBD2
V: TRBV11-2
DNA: TGTGCCAGCAGCTTTCGACTAGCGGGATTCTCTGGGGCCAACGTCCTGACTTTC
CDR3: CASSFRLAGFSGANVLTF

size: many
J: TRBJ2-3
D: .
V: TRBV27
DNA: TGTGCCAGCACCATGAGGGGGTCTAGCACAGATACGCAGTATTTT
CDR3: CASTMRGSSTDTQYF

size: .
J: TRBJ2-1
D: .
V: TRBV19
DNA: TGTGCCAGTAGTATACAGGACTCCCATCTTATGAATGAGCAGTTCTTC
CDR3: CASSIQDSHLMNEQFF

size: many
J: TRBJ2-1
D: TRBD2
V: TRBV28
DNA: TGTGCCAGCAGTTTCGCCGGGACTAGCGAAAATGAGCAGTTCTTC
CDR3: CASSFAGTSENEQFF

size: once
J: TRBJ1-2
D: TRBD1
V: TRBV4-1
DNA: TGCGCCAGCAGCCTCCAAAGTACAGGGGACTATGGCTACACCTTC
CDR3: CASSLQSTGDYGYTF

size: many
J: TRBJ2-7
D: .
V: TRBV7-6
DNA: TGTGCCAGCAGCTTAGATTTTGCGGAGAACTACGAGCAGTACTTC
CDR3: CASSLDFAENYEQYF

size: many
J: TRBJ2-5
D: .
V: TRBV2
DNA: TGTGCCAGCAGTGAGGCTATGGGGTACCAAGAGACCCAGTACTTC
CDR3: CASSEAMGYQETQYF

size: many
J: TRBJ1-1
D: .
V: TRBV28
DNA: TGTGCCAGCAGATTAACAGGGTTAGGCACTGAAGCTTTCTTT
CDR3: CASRLTGLGTEAFF

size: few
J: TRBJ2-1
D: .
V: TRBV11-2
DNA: TGTGCCAGCAGTTTAAAATCCGGGAATGAGCAGTTCTTC
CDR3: CASSLKSGNEQFF

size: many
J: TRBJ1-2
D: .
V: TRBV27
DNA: TGTGCCAGCAGTCCGGGAGAGGGAACCTATGGCTACACCTTC
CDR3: CASSPGEGTYGYTF

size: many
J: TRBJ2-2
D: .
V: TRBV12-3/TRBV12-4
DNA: TGTGCCAGCAGCCTTGTCGTAGACACCGGGGAGCTGTTTTTT
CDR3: CASSLVVDTGELFF

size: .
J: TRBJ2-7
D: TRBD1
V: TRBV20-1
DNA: TGCAGTGCTCCAGGGGGTGGTCGCATAGGGACCTACGAGCAGTACTTC
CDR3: CSAPGGGRIGTYEQYF

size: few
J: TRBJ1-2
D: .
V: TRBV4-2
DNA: TGTGCCAGCAGCGGACGACAGGACGCCTTATCTGGCTACACCTTC
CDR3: CASSGRQDALSGYTF

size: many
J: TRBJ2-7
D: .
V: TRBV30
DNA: TGTGCCTGGAGCGAGAGGACCTACGAGCAGTACTTC
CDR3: CAWSERTYEQYF

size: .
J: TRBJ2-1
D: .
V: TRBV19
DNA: TGTGCCAGTAGTATAGTTACTGGGAGCCGACGGAATGAGCAGTTCTTC
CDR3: CASSIVTGSRRNEQFF

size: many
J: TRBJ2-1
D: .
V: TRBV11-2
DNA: TGTGCCAGCAGGGGGGACGAGCAGTTCTTC
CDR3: CASRGDEQFF

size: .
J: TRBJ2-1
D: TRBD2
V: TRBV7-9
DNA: TGTGCCAGCAGCTTCCCTAGCGGTTCGAGGCGGTTCTACAATGAGCAGTTCTTC
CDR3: CASSFPSGSRRFYNEQFF

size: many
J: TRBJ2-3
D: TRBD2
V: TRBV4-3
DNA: TGCGCCAGCAGTCGGGAGGGCCGAGATACGCAGTATTTT
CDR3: CASSREGRDTQYF

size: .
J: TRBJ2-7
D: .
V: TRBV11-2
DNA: TGTACCAGCAGCTCTGGGAGGTTAAGCTACGAGCAGTACTTC
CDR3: CTSSSGRLSYEQYF

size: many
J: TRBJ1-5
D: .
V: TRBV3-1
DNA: TGTGCCAGCAGCCAATTTTCAGGTAGCAATCAGCCCCAGCATTTT
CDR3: CASSQFSGSNQPQHF

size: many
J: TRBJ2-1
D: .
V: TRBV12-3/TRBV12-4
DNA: TGTGCCAGCAGTCCCCCGGCGAGACTAGTCACTAATGAGCAGTTCTTC
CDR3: CASSPPARLVTNEQFF

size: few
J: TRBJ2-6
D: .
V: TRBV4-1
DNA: TGCGCCAGCAGCCAAGATTCGGCAGCCTCTGGGGCCAACGTCCTGACTTTC
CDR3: CASSQDSAASGANVLTF

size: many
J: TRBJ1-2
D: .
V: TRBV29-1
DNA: TGCAGCGTTGAAGATACGGGGGCTCTTTATGGCTACACCTTC
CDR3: CSVEDTGALYGYTF

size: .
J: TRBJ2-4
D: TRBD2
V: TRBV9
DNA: TGTGCCAGCAGCCGGGGGGGGGACATTCAGTACTTC
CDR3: CASSRGGDIQYF

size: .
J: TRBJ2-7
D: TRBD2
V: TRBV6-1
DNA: TGTGCCAGCAGCGGACCGGGACTAGCGGCCTACGAGCAGTACTTC
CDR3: CASSGPGLAAYEQYF

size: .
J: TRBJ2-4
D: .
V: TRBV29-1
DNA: TGCAGCGTTGCTAAGGACAGAGACATTCAGTACTTC
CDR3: CSVAKDRDIQYF

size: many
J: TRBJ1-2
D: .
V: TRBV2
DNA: TGTGCCAGCAGTGAACATTTTCCGATCACAGGGCGGTTGAGCTATGGCTACACCTTC
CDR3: CASSEHFPITGRLSYGYTF

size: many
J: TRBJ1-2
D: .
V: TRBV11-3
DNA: TGTGCCAGCAGCTCGAGTCCCGCCTCCTACTATGGCTACACCTTC
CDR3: CASSSSPASYYGYTF

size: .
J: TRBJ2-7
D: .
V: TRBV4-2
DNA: TGTGCCAGCAGCCAAGAGGTCCCTAGCGCCTACGAGCAGTACTTC
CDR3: CASSQEVPSAYEQYF

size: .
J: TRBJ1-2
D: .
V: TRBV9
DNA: TGTGCCAGCAGGAAGGGTCCGTCTAACTATGGCTACACCTTC
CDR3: CASRKGPSNYGYTF

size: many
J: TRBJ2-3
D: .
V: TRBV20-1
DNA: TGCAGTGCTGGCAGGGGTGCGGGAGTCTTTGCAGATACGCAGTATTTT
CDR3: CSAGRGAGVFADTQYF

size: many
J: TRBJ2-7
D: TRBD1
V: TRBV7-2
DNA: TGTGCCAGCAGCGCGGGACAGGGGCCTTTAGAGCAGTACTTC
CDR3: CASSAGQGPLEQYF

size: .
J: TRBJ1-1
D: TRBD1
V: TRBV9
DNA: TGTGCCAGCAGCCCCTGGGGGAGGGGGCTTGACACTGAAGCTTTCTTT
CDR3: CASSPWGRGLDTEAFF

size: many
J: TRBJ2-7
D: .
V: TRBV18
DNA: TGTGCCAGCTCTGTAGGGGATGTCTACGAGCAGTACTTC
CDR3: CASSVGDVYEQYF

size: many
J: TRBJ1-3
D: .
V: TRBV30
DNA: TGTGCCTGGAGTGTGGAGTACTCTGGAAACACCATATATTTT
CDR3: CAWSVEYSGNTIYF

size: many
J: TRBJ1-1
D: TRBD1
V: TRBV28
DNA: TGTGCCAGCAGTCGTATTGACAGGGGTGTAGCTTTCTTT
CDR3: CASSRIDRGVAFF

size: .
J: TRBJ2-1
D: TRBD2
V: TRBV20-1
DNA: TGCAGTGCCATTACAGGGACTAGCGGGAGTATAAATGAGCAGTTCTTC
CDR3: CSAITGTSGSINEQFF

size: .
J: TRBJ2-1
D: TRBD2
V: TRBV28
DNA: TGTGCCATTCGCCCTAGCGGGAGGGCAAGCTCCTACAATGAGCAGTTCTTC
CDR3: CAIRPSGRASSYNEQFF

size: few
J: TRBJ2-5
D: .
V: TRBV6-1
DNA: TGTGCCGCTGGGGGCGGGGGAGGCCAAGAGACCCAGTACTTC
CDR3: CAAGGGGGQETQYF

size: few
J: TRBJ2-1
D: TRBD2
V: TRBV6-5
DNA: TGTGCCAGCAGTTATCTAGCGGGAGCCACCTACAATGAGCAGTTCTTC
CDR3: CASSYLAGATYNEQFF

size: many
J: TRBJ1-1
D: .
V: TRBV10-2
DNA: TGCGCCAGCCGTTCGGGCAGGGGAAACACTGAAGCTTTCTTT
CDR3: CASRSGRGNTEAFF

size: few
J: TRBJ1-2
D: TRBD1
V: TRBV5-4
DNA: TGTGCCAGCAGCAGGGAGGGGGCCTATGGCTACACCTTC
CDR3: CASSREGAYGYTF

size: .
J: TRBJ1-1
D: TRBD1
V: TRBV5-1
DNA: TGCGCCAGCAGCTTGGGTCGAGGGGGCCGGAACACTGAAGCTTTCTTT
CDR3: CASSLGRGGRNTEAFF

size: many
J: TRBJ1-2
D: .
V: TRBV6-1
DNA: TGTGCCAGCAAGGAGACCACCGGAGGCTACACCTTC
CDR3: CASKETTGGYTF

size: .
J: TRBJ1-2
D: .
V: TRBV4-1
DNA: TGCGCCAGCAGCCAAGTGGAGGGGCCTGACTATGGCTACACCTTC
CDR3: CASSQVEGPDYGYTF

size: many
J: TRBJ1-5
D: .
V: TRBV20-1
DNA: TGCAGTGCTAGAGATCAGGGCAGGGATAGTAATCAGCCCCAGCATTTT
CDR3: CSARDQGRDSNQPQHF

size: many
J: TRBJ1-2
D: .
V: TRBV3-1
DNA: TGTGCCAGCAGCCTTAGGACCTCTGGAGGCTACACCTTC
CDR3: CASSLRTSGGYTF

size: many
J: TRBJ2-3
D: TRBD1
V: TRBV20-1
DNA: TGCAGTGCTAGGGACAGGGTTGAGGGCACAGATACGCAGTATTTT
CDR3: CSARDRVEGTDTQYF

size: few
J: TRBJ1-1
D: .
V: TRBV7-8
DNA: TGTGCCAGCAGCGTCAACAGGGTACTGAACACTGAAGCTTTCTTT
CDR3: CASSVNRVLNTEAFF

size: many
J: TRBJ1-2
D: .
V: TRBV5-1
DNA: TGCGCCAGCAGCCCCCTGGGGACGAACTATGGCTACACCTTC
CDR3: CASSPLGTNYGYTF

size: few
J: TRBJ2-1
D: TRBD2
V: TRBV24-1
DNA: TGTGCCACCAGTGATTTGGGGACTAGCGGGAGGGGGTTCAATGAGCAGTTCTTC
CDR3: CATSDLGTSGRGFNEQFF

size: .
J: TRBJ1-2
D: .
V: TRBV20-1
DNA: TGCAGTGCTAGAGATCTCAAGGCGGTGAAAACCTATGGCTACACCTTC
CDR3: CSARDLKAVKTYGYTF

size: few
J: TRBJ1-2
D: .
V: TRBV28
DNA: TGTGCCAGCAGACTAACAGGGTCTAACTATGGCTACACCTTC
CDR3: CASRLTGSNYGYTF

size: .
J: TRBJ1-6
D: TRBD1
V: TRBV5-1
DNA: TGCGCCAGCAGCTTGGCACGGACAGGCCAAGGTTCACCCCTCCACTTT
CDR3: CASSLARTGQGSPLHF

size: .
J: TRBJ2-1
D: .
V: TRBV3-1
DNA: TGTGCCAGCAGCCAAGGGTCGCGAGTCGAGCAGTTCTTC
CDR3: CASSQGSRVEQFF

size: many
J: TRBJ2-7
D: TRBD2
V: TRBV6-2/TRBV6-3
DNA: TGTGCCAGCAGTTGGCCCCTGACTAGCGGGGTATCCTACGAGCAGTACTTC
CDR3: CASSWPLTSGVSYEQYF

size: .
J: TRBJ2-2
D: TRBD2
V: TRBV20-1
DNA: TGCAGCCTTAAGACTAGCGGGAGTCGGGGCACCGGGGAGCTGTTTTTT
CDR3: CSLKTSGSRGTGELFF

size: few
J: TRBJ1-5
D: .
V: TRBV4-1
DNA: TGCGCCAGCAGCCAAAAACAGGGCCCGACAGCGCCCCAGCATTTT
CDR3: CASSQKQGPTAPQHF

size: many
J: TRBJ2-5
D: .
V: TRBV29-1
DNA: TGCAGCGTTGCGCGGGAGACCCAGTACTTC
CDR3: CSVARETQYF